The subject of this entry is one T cell receptor beta chain. Its antigen is not known. The data derive from a study of cytomegalovirus exposure and HLA in healthy donors. Background on the study: Across about 400 genotyped donors, just over 80% landed in the Caucasian-associated ancestry cluster.

Nominally healthy donors were sampled, though unrecorded immune exposures were likely. The PCR used 60 Vbeta and 13 Jbeta primers. The protocol was immunoSEQ multiplex PCR, while the TCRdb copy is restricted to in-frame clones and leaves out a portion. This sample has about 160,000 clones; about 80% occur once, and the top ten carry 1.3%. Study outcomes and limitations: An Asian-associated ancestry cluster reportedly showed fewer N-insertions than the roughly 700-donor mean in a later analysis.

The germline CDR1 and CDR2 sequences are SNHLY and FYNNEI. Trimming removed 7 bases from V and 8 bases from J, with 11 bases in between. This CDR3 is built from 11 residues. Source material: PBMCs. The clonotype was recovered from a woman aged 45-59 years in good health and CMV-seronegative. This rearrangement joins TRBV2 to TRBJ1-2; unclear D gene. Here the CDR3 reads CASTAGVGYTF. The CDR3 DNA reads TGTGCCAGCACGGCAGGCGTGGGCTACACCTTC.